This TCR beta chain derives from a study of blood T cell repertoires in COVID-19. Study context: The samples span acute and convalescent COVID-19 from the United States, Italy and Spain. PBMCs, B-cell-depleted T cells, or T cells provided the cDNA or gDNA that made up the material.

This table comes from immunoSEQ multiplex PCR, and its TCRdb copy is limited to in-frame clones, with some not included. The table has approximately 160,000 clones, 86% seen once. The V and J ends lost 4 bases and 2 bases respectively, with 15 bases between them. CDR3 length: 15 residues. Germline V gives CDR1 LGHNA, CDR2 YNFKEQ. The sequence was collected from a woman in her 70s with acute or convalescent COVID-19. The sequenced sample was peripheral blood. This chain connects TRBV4-2 to TRBJ2-7, with a tentative D call TRBD2 (5 bases). The CDR3 sequence is CASSPRGSVTYEQYF. In DNA, the CDR3 is TGTGCCAGCAGCCCCCGAGGTAGCGTAACCTACGAGCAGTACTTC.